Listed below are T cell receptor beta chains from one sample, sequenced in a study of T-cell memory formation after mild COVID-19. TCRdb called the 5' RACE reads again in MiXCR, with one record for every CDR3 protein. The sample yields hundreds of thousands of distinct CDR3 sequences, around 20% seen once. The sample consisted of PBMCs or a T cell subset sorted from them (not recorded which). The receptors come from an adult woman who had mild COVID-19 (a few samples of this study predate the infection). Cell type and time point are not known. CDR3s include the opening cysteine and the closing phenylalanine or tryptophan. Fields, in order: J gene, clone size, V gene, D gene, CDR3 DNA, CDR3 protein. A D gene is named only where the DNA matches it firmly. Clone size is not always given. Where it is, it says once, few, many or a class for expanded clones.

>TRBJ2-1|few|TRBV20-1|-
TGCAGTGCTAGCGATTGGCCCGTCTCCTACAATGAGCAGTTCTTC
CSASDWPVSYNEQFF
>TRBJ2-5|-|TRBV6-5|TRBD1
TGTGCCAGCAGATGGGGACAGGGAGTGGAGACCCAGTACTTC
CASRWGQGVETQYF
>TRBJ2-5|-|TRBV7-2|-
TGTGCCAGCAGCCGTAGGGCCCTCCAAGAGACCCAGTACTTC
CASSRRALQETQYF
>TRBJ1-2|few|TRBV12-3/TRBV12-4|TRBD1
TGTGCCAGCAGCCCGACAGGGTTAAGCTACACCTTC
CASSPTGLSYTF
>TRBJ2-5|few|TRBV6-1|TRBD2
TGTGCCAGCAGTAGCGGGGGGGCCGGAGAGACCCAGTACTTC
CASSSGGAGETQYF
>TRBJ2-3|few|TRBV5-4|-
TGTGCCAGCAAGACAGCGGATACGCAGTATTTT
CASKTADTQYF
>TRBJ2-5|few|TRBV9|TRBD2
TGTGCCAGCAGCGTAGAGGTCGGGAGGAGAGAGACCCAGTACTTC
CASSVEVGRRETQYF
>TRBJ1-2|-|TRBV19|TRBD1
TGTGCCAGTAGTAGACAGGGTTCGGATGGCTACACCTTC
CASSRQGSDGYTF
>TRBJ2-5|few|TRBV30|-
TGTGCCTGGTGCCTCGGCCAAGGACGAGAGACCCAGTACTTC
CAWCLGQGRETQYF
>TRBJ2-1|-|TRBV4-3|TRBD2
TGCGCCAGCAGCCAAGATCTCACTAGCGGGACGGAGCAGTTCTTC
CASSQDLTSGTEQFF
>TRBJ2-7|-|TRBV5-1|TRBD1
TGCGCCAGCAGCCCGGACAGGGGAATTTCCTACGAGCAGTACTTC
CASSPDRGISYEQYF
>TRBJ1-2|once|TRBV3-1|-
TGTGCCAGCAGCTATGACGTGGATGGCTACACCTTC
CASSYDVDGYTF
>TRBJ2-2|-|TRBV12-3/TRBV12-4|-
TGTGCCAGCACCAAGATCACCGGGGAGCTGTTTTTT
CASTKITGELFF
>TRBJ2-1|-|TRBV24-1|TRBD2
TGTGCCACCACTGATACTAGCGGGAGGGTCAGTGAGCAGTTCTTC
CATTDTSGRVSEQFF
>TRBJ1-3|few|TRBV3-1|TRBD1
TGTGCCAGCAGCCTCCTCGGACAGGGAAGGTCGAGAGGAAACACCATATATTTT
CASSLLGQGRSRGNTIYF
>TRBJ1-1|few|TRBV20-1|-
TGCAGTGCTAGAGATGCCGGGGGGCCTCACGCTGAAGCTTTCTTT
CSARDAGGPHAEAFF
>TRBJ2-2|few|TRBV14|-
TGTGCCAGCAGCCAAGATTCGGTATCAGGGGCCGGGGAGCTGTTTTTT
CASSQDSVSGAGELFF
>TRBJ2-5|-|TRBV5-4|-
TGTGCCAGCAGCCCGACTATCCAAGAGACCCAGTACTTC
CASSPTIQETQYF
>TRBJ1-2|-|TRBV7-9|-
TGTGCCAGCAGCTTGAGCCTTAACTATGGCTACACCTTC
CASSLSLNYGYTF
>TRBJ2-3|few|TRBV12-3/TRBV12-4|-
TGTGCCAGCAGTTTACGGGACTCTCGCGCAGATACGCAGTATTTT
CASSLRDSRADTQYF
>TRBJ2-3|-|TRBV9|TRBD2
TGTGCCAGCAGCGTTGGACTAGCGGGGGCAGGCACAGATACGCAGTATTTT
CASSVGLAGAGTDTQYF
>TRBJ2-3|-|TRBV7-9|-
TGTGCCAGCAGCACCCGCGGGTCCGGCGTGGGCACAGATACGCAGTATTTT
CASSTRGSGVGTDTQYF
>TRBJ2-7|few|TRBV11-2|-
TGTGCCAGCAGCTTAGCGCCAGGGGGGTCCTACGAGCAGTACTTC
CASSLAPGGSYEQYF
>TRBJ1-1|few|TRBV18|-
TGTGCCAGCTCAAGGGGGGGTGCATACGCTGAAGCTTTCTTT
CASSRGGAYAEAFF
>TRBJ2-3|few|TRBV29-1|-
TGCAGCGTTGTGGATAGAAGCACAGATACGCAGTATTTT
CSVVDRSTDTQYF
>TRBJ2-3|many|TRBV4-1|-
TGCGCCAGCAGCCAAGAGGAGGGGTCACTCCCATCGGATACGCAGTATTTT
CASSQEEGSLPSDTQYF
>TRBJ1-6|once|TRBV4-3|TRBD1
TGCGCCAGCAGCCAAGATCTCTCCGTCAGGGGGGAGGGTTCACCCCTCCACTTT
CASSQDLSVRGEGSPLHF
>TRBJ2-3|-|TRBV24-1|-
TGTGCCACCAGTGGGGAAACAGATACGCAGTATTTT
CATSGETDTQYF
>TRBJ2-5|few|TRBV7-2|-
TGTGCCAGCAGCTTATCCCCCCGGGCACTTCAAGAGACCCAGTACTTC
CASSLSPRALQETQYF
>TRBJ1-2|-|TRBV18|-
TGTGCCAGCTCACCACCGGGGGGCGAGAGCTATGGCTACACCTTC
CASSPPGGESYGYTF
>TRBJ2-3|-|TRBV5-1|-
TGCGCCAGCAGCTTGGACAGCAACACAGATACGCAGTATTTT
CASSLDSNTDTQYF
>TRBJ2-5|few|TRBV6-5|-
TGTGCCAGCAGACCAGGGAGGGGGCAAGAGACCCAGTACTTC
CASRPGRGQETQYF
>TRBJ2-3|-|TRBV12-3/TRBV12-4|-
TGTGCCAGCAGTTTGTGGGGGGTCACAGATACGCAGTATTTT
CASSLWGVTDTQYF
>TRBJ1-2|-|TRBV20-1|TRBD1
TGCAGTGCTCGACAGGGGTGGTCTAACTATGGCTACACCTTC
CSARQGWSNYGYTF
>TRBJ1-1|-|TRBV18|-
TGTGCCAGCTCACCGATTTTGAACACTGAAGCTTTCTTT
CASSPILNTEAFF
>TRBJ2-7|few|TRBV29-1|TRBD1
TGCAGCGTTGAGAGGACAGGGAAAAGGTACGAGCAGTACTTC
CSVERTGKRYEQYF
>TRBJ1-5|-|TRBV5-1|-
TGCGCCAGCCAATCAATACCTAATAGCAATCAGCCCCAGCATTTT
CASQSIPNSNQPQHF
>TRBJ2-1|many|TRBV5-1|-
TGCGCCAGCAGCTTTGGTAACAGTTACAATGAGCAGTTCTTC
CASSFGNSYNEQFF
>TRBJ2-1|many|TRBV25-1|-
TGTGCCAGCAGTGGTGTGACAGGAGCTAATGAGCAGTTCTTC
CASSGVTGANEQFF
>TRBJ1-1|-|TRBV30|-
TGTGCCTGGGAGATAATAGAAGCTGAAGCTTTCTTT
CAWEIIEAEAFF
>TRBJ2-3|-|TRBV20-1|-
TGCAGTGCTGGGCCCGCAGATACGCAGTATTTT
CSAGPADTQYF
>TRBJ2-2|-|TRBV9|TRBD2
TGTGCCAGCAGCGTAGGACTAGCGGATACCGGGGAGCTGTTTTTT
CASSVGLADTGELFF
>TRBJ2-2|-|TRBV7-9|TRBD2
TGTGCCAGCAGCCCAACTAGCGGGAGTTACACCGGGGAGCTGTTTTTT
CASSPTSGSYTGELFF
>TRBJ2-7|-|TRBV5-1|TRBD1
TGCGCCACCTCCGGGACAGGGGGTTCCGAGCAGTACTTC
CATSGTGGSEQYF
>TRBJ2-3|few|TRBV15|TRBD1
TGTGCCACCAGCAGAGGTGACAGGGTCGCAGATACGCAGTATTTT
CATSRGDRVADTQYF
>TRBJ2-7|-|TRBV20-1|TRBD2
TGCAGTGCTCAAGCCCTAGCGGGAGGCCCCTACGAGCAGTACTTC
CSAQALAGGPYEQYF
>TRBJ1-6|-|TRBV6-5|-
TGTGCCAGCAGTTACACCGCTACGGGACTGGGAAATTCACCCCTCCACTTT
CASSYTATGLGNSPLHF
>TRBJ2-3|-|TRBV7-6|-
TGTGCCAGCAGCTTGGGCATGTTCGGTAGCACAGATACGCAGTATTTT
CASSLGMFGSTDTQYF
>TRBJ2-1|-|TRBV6-5|TRBD2
TGTGCCAGCACTCTAGCGGGAGCGGGGGCCGATGAGCAGTTCTTC
CASTLAGAGADEQFF
>TRBJ2-3|-|TRBV15|TRBD2
TGTGCCACCAGCAGTATCAGGGAGGGAACGCAGTATTTT
CATSSIREGTQYF
>TRBJ2-7|few|TRBV18|-
TGTGCCAGCTCACCAGGAGAGTGGGAGCAGTACTTC
CASSPGEWEQYF
>TRBJ1-4|-|TRBV7-8|-
TGTGCCAGCAGGCGGTCCCTTCGTGAAAAACTGTTTTTT
CASRRSLREKLFF
>TRBJ2-2|few|TRBV20-1|-
TGCAGTGCTTTCCACAACACCGGGGAGCTGTTTTTT
CSAFHNTGELFF
>TRBJ2-5|-|TRBV2|-
TGTGCCAGCGGGGGTTATTACCAAGAGACCCAGTACTTC
CASGGYYQETQYF
>TRBJ2-1|few|TRBV27|-
TGTGCCAGCCAGGACAGTCCCAATGGGTTGAATGAGCAGTTCTTC
CASQDSPNGLNEQFF